This TCR beta chain was documented in a study of T-cell reconstitution after alpha-beta-depleted transplantation in children. Findings and limits, study-wide: Reportedly, alpha-beta T cells present about two months post-transplant originated from several hundred expanded clones of graft origin.

Molecular barcoding with unique molecular identifiers was used for the TCRbeta library. TCRdb fed the PCR reads into MiXCR, producing one record per CDR3 protein. Among about 400,000 distinct CDR3 sequences listed, under 20% were seen once. Trimming pared 0 bases from V and 8 bases from J, leaving 14 bases between. The CDR3 loop spans 14 amino acids. The germline V gene encodes CDR1 GTSNPN and CDR2 SVGIG (reference sequence). As to this clonotype: Its target is not known.

The sequence was obtained from a boy under two years old who had a stem cell transplant for Wiskott-Aldrich syndrome, so the T cells may come from the graft donor. This specimen was PBMCs, mostly from graft donor cells, taken 360 days after TCRalphabeta/CD19-depleted stem cell transplant. The chain carries TRBV30 and TRBJ2-1; TRBD2 is a possible D gene (5 bases). The CDR3 DNA sequence: TGTGCCTGGAGTGTAGTCCTAGCTCGGGATGAGCAGTTCTTC. Its translation is CAWSVVLARDEQFF.